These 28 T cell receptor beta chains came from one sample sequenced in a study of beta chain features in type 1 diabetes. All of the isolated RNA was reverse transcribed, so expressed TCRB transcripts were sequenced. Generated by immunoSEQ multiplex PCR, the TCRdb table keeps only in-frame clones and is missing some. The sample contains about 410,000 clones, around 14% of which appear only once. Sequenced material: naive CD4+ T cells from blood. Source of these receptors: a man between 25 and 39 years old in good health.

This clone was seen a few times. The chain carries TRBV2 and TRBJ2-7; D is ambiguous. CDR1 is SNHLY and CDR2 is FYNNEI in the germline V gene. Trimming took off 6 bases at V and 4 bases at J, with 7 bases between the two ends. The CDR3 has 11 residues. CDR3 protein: CASRSTYEQYF. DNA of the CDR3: TGTGCCAGCAGAAGCACTTACGAGCAGTACTTC.

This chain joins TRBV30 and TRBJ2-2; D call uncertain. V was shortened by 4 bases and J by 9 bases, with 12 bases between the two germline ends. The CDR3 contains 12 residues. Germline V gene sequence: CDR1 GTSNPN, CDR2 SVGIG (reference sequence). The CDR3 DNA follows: TGTGCCTGGAACGGGCTGAGCCGGGAGCTGTTTTTT. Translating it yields CAWNGLSRELFF.

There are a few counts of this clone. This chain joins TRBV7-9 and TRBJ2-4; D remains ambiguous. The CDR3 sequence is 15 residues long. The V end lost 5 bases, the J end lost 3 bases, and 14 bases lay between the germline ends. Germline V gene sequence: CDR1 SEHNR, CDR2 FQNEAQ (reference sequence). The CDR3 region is CASSALVSGKNIQYF. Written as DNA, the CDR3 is TGTGCCAGCAGCGCCTTAGTCTCCGGCAAAAACATTCAGTACTTC.

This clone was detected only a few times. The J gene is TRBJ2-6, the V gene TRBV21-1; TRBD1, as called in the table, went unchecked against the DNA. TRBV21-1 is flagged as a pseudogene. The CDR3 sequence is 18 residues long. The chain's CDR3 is CASSKAGRISSGANVLTF. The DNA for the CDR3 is TGTGCCAGCAGCAAAGCCGGCAGGATTAGCTCTGGGGCCAACGTCCTGACTTTC.

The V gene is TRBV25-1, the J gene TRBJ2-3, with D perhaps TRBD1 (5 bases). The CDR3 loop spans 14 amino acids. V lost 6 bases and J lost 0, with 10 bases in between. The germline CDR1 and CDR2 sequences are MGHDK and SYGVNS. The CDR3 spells CASSWGASTDTQYF. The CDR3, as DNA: TGTGCCAGCAGCTGGGGCGCTAGCACAGATACGCAGTATTTT.

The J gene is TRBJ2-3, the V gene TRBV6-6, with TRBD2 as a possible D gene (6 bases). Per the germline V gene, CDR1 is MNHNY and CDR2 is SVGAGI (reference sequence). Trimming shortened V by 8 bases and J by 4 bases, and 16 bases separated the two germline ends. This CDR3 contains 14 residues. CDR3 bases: TGTGCCAGCTGCGGGGCATTGGTTCCAGATACGCAGTATTTT. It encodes CASCGALVPDTQYF.

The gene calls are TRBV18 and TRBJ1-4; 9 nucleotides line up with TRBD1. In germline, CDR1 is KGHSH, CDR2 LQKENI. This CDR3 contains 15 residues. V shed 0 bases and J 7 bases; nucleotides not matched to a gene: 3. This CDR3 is CASSPPWGQGEKLFF. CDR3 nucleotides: TGTGCCAGCTCACCACCCTGGGGACAGGGTGAAAAACTGTTTTTT.

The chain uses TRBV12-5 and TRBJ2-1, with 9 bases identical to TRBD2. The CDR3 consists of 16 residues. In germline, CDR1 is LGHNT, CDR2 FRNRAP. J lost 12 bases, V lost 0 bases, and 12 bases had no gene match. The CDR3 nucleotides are TGTGCTAGTGGTTTGGTACTAGGCGGGAGGGCCGTTGGGCAGTTCTTC. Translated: CASGLVLGGRAVGQFF. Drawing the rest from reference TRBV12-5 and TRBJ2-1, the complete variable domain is DARVTQTPRHKVTEMGQEVTMRCQPILGHNTVFWYRQTMMQGLELLAYFRNRAPLDDSGMPKDRFSAEMPDATLATLKIQPSEPRDSAVYFCASGLVLGGRAVGQFFGPGTRLTVL.

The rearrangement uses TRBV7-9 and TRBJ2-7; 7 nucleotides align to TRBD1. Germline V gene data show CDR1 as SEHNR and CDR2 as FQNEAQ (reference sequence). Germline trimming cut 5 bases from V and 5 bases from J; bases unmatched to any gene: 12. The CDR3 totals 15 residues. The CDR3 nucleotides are TGTGCCAGCAGCCTGACAGGGATCTCCGGAGACGAGCAGTACTTC. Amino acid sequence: CASSLTGISGDEQYF.

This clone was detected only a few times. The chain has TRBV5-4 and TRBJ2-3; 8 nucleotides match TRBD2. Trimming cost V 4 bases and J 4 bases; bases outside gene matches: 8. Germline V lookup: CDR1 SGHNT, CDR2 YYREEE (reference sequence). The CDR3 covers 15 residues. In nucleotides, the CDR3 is TGTGCCAGCAGCCCCGGAGCGGGGGACGCAGATACGCAGTATTTT. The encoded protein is CASSPGAGDADTQYF.

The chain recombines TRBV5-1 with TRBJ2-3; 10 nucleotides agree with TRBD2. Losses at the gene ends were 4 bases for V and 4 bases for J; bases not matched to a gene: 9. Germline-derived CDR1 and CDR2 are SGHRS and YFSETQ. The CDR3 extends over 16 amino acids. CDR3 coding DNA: TGCGCCAGCAGCCGGGCCAGCGGGAGGGCCGCAGATACGCAGTATTTT. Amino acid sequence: CASSRASGRAADTQYF.

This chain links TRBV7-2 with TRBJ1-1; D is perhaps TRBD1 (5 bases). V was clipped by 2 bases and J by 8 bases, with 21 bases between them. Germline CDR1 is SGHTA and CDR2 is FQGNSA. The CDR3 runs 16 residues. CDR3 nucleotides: TGTGCCAGCAGCTTAACCGGGACTGGTCCCCGAACCGAAGCTTTCTTT. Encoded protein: CASSLTGTGPRTEAFF.

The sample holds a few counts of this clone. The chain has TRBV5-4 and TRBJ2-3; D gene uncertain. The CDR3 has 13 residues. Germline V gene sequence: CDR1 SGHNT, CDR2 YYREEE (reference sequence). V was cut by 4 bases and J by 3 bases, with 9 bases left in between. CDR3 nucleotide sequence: TGTGCCAGCAGCGGACGTGAGACAGATACGCAGTATTTT. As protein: CASSGRETDTQYF.

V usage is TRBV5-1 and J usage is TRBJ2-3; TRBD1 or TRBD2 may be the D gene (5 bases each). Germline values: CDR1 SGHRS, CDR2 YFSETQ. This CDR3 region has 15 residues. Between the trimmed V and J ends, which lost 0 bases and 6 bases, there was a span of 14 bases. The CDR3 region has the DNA TGCGCCAGCAGCTTGGGCGGCCCTGGGACGGATACGCAGTATTTT. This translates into CASSLGGPGTDTQYF. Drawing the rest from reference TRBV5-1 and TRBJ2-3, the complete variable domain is KAGVTQTPRYLIKTRGQQVTLSCSPISGHRSVSWYQQTPGQGLQFLFEYFSETQRNKGNFPGRFSGRQFSNSRSEMNVSTLELGDSALYLCASSLGGPGTDTQYFGPGTRLTVL.

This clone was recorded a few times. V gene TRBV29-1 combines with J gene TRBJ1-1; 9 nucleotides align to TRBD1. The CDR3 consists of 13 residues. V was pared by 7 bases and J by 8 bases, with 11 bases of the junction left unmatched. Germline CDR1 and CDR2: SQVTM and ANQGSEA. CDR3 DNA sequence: TGCAGCGCCCTGTCCCGGGACAGGGCCGAAGCTTTCTTT. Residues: CSALSRDRAEAFF.

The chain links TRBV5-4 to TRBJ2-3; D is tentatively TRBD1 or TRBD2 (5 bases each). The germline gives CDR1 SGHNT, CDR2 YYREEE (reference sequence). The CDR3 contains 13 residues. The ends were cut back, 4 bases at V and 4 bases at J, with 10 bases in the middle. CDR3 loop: CASSAVGPDTQYF. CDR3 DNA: TGTGCCAGCAGCGCCGTGGGACCAGATACGCAGTATTTT.

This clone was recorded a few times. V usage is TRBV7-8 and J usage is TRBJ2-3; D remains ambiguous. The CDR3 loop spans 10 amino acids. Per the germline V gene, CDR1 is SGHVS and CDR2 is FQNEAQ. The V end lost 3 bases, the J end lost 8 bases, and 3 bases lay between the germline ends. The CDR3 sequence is CASSLVTQYF. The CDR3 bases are TGTGCCAGCAGCTTGGTTACGCAGTATTTT.

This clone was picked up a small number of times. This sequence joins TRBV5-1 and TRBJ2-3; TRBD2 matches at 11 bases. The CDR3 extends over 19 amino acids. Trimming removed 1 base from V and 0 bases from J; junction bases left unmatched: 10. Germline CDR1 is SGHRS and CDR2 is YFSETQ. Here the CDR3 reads CASSLYVLAGATSTDTQYF. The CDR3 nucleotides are TGCGCCAGCAGCTTGTACGTACTAGCGGGGGCTACTAGCACAGATACGCAGTATTTT.

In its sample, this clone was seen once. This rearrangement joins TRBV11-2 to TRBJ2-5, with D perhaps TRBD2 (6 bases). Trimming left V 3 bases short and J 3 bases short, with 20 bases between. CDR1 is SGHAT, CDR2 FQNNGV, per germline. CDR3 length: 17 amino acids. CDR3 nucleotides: TGTGCCAGCAGCTTCCCGGGGGATCAGTCCTGGGAAGAGACCCAGTACTTC. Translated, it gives CASSFPGDQSWEETQYF.

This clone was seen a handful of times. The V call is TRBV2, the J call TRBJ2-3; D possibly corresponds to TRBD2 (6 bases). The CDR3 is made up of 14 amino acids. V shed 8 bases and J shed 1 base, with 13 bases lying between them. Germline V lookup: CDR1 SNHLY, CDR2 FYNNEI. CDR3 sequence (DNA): TGTGCCAGCCGAAGTGAGCGGGGCACAGATACGCAGTATTTT. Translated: CASRSERGTDTQYF.

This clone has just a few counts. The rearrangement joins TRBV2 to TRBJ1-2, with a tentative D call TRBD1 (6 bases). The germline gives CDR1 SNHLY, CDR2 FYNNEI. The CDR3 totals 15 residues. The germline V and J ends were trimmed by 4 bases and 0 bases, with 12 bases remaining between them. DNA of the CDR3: TGTGCCAGCAGTGCACCCGACAGGCCTAACTATGGCTACACCTTC. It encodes CASSAPDRPNYGYTF.

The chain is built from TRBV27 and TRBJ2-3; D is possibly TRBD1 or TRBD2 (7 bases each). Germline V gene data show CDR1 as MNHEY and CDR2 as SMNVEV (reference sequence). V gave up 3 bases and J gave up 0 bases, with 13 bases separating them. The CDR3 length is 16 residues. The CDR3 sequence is CASSFRGGLSTDTQYF. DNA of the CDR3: TGTGCCAGCAGTTTCAGGGGGGGACTGAGCACAGATACGCAGTATTTT.

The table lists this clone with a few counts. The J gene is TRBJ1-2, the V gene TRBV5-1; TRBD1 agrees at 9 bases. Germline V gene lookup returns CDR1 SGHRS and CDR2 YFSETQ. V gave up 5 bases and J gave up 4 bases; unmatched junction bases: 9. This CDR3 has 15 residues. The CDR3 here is CASRSAGTGLYGYTF. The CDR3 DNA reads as TGCGCCAGCAGGTCCGCCGGGACAGGGCTCTATGGCTACACCTTC.

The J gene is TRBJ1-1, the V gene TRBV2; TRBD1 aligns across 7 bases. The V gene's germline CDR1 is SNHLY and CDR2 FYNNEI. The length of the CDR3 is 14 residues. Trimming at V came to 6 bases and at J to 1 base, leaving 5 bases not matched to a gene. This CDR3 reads CASRNRGWNTEAFF. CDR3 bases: TGTGCCAGCAGGAACAGGGGATGGAACACTGAAGCTTTCTTT.

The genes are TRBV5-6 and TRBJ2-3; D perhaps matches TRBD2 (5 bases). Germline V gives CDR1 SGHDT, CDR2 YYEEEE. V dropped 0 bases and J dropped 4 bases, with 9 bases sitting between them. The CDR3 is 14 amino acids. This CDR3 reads CASSLGRRSDTQYF. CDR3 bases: TGTGCCAGCAGCTTGGGGCGGAGGTCAGATACGCAGTATTTT.

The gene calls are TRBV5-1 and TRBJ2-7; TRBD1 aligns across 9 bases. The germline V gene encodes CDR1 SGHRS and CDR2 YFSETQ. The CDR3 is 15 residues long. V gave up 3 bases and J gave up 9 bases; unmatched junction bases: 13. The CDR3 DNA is TGCGCCAGCAGCTGGGGCGGGACAGGGTCCCCCGTGCAGTACTTC. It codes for CASSWGGTGSPVQYF.

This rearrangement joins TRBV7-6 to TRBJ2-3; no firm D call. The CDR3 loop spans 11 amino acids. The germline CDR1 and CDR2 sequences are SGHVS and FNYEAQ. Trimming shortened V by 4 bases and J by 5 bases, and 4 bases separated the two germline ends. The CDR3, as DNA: TGTGCCAGCAGCTCCATAGATACGCAGTATTTT. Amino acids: CASSSIDTQYF.

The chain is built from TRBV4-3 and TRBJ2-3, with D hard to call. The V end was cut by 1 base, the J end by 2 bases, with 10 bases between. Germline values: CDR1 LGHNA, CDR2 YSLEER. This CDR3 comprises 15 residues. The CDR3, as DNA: TGCGCCAGCAGCCAAGGCGGTCTTGCCACAGATACGCAGTATTTT. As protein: CASSQGGLATDTQYF.